One T cell receptor (beta chain) is described in this entry. The antigen is unknown. A second about 6 to 12 cycle PCR used barcoded and J-beta primers. No fewer than 3 million CDR3-containing paired-end reads came from each sample. TCRdb re-called the 5' RACE reads with MiXCR, one entry per CDR3 protein. The table lists about 1.4 million distinct CDR3 sequences, roughly 60% of them singletons, with roughly 7% in the top ten. This sample is drawn from a study of blood T cells in healthy people across ages. Study-level information: About one barcoded beta molecule per two T cells came from capture by template switching. Study observations and caveats: TCR beta diversity tracked closely with naive T cell percentage.

The length of the CDR3 is 15 residues. The V gene's germline CDR1 is MDHEN and CDR2 SYDVKM. The V gene lost 8 bases and the J gene lost 0 bases, with 17 bases spanning the gap. The sample taken for sequencing was blood. The chain recombines TRBV28 with TRBJ2-7, with D possibly TRBD2 on 9 matching bases. This TCR was sampled from a man between 18 and 29 years old in good health. CDR3 in amino acids: CASLAGQETSYEQYF. CDR3 sequence (DNA): TGTGCCAGCCTAGCGGGACAGGAGACCTCCTACGAGCAGTACTTC.